Following are 24 T cell receptor beta chains from one sample sequenced in a study of PD-L1 blockade in urothelial cancer. Time point indicated: peripheral blood 6 weeks after treatment start. Repertoires were generated with immunoSEQ multiplex PCR, while TCRdb's copy carries only in-frame clones and drops some. The profile shows 80,000 to 95,000 clones, 70% to 90% of them singletons. This material consisted of PBMCs, taken around atezolizumab (anti-PD-L1) treatment. Receptors were obtained from a man between 65 and 85 years old with urothelial cancer.

J is TRBJ2-7 and V is TRBV19; 10 bases match TRBD1. Losses at the gene ends were 6 bases for V and 0 bases for J; bases not matched to a gene: 5. The germline V gene has CDR1 LNHDA and CDR2 SQIVND (reference sequence). CDR3 length: 15 amino acids. The CDR3 DNA reads as TGTGCCAGTAGCCGGGACAGGGGAAACTCCTACGAGCAGTACTTC. Its translation: CASSRDRGNSYEQYF.

The chain couples TRBV19 to TRBJ2-1, with 9 bases lining up with TRBD2. CDR1 LNHDA and CDR2 SQIVND come from the germline V gene (reference sequence). The trim removed 10 bases at V and 10 bases at J, leaving 14 bases unmatched. This CDR3 region has 14 residues. This CDR3 is CATTRGREGYEQFF. As DNA, the CDR3 is TGTGCCACCACCCGGGGGCGGGAGGGATACGAGCAGTTCTTC.

This chain uses TRBV5-4 with TRBJ2-1, with 10 bases that match TRBD1. The CDR3 loop spans 16 amino acids. The ends lost 4 bases at V and 4 bases at J; junction bases unmatched: 8. Germline CDR1 SGHNT, CDR2 YYREEE (reference sequence). The CDR3 loop is CASSPRQGARYNEQFF. The CDR3 DNA reads as TGTGCCAGCAGCCCCAGACAGGGGGCGCGTTACAATGAGCAGTTCTTC.

The J gene is TRBJ2-1, the V gene TRBV19; tentative D call: TRBD2 (5 bases). In germline, CDR1 is LNHDA, CDR2 SQIVND (reference sequence). CDR3 length: 15 amino acids. V gave up 4 bases and J gave up 0 bases, with 10 bases separating them. Here the CDR3 reads CASSKAVSSYNEQFF. In nucleotides, the CDR3 is TGTGCCAGTAGTAAAGCGGTCAGCTCCTACAATGAGCAGTTCTTC. Together with reference TRBV19 and TRBJ2-1, the CDR3 gives the full variable domain: DGGITQSPKYLFRKEGQNVTLSCEQNLNHDAMYWYRQDPGQGLRLIYYSQIVNDFQKGDIAEGYSVSREKKESFPLTVTSAQKNPTAFYLCASSKAVSSYNEQFFGPGTRLTVL.

The V gene is TRBV4-1, the J gene TRBJ2-3, with 7 positions matching TRBD2. This CDR3 has 14 residues. After removal of 8 bases from V and 2 bases from J, the junction contained 7 bases not matched to a gene. Germline V gene data show CDR1 as MGHRA and CDR2 as YSYEKL. The CDR3 is CASSWGLPTDTQYF. CDR3 bases: TGCGCCAGCTCTTGGGGACTACCCACAGATACGCAGTATTTT.

The genes are TRBV6-1 and TRBJ2-7; 14 positions agree with TRBD2. This CDR3 contains 14 residues. Germline V lookup: CDR1 MNHNS, CDR2 SASEGT. Germline trimming cut 6 bases from V and 6 bases from J; bases unmatched to any gene: 4. The chain's CDR3 is CASRGTSGGFEQYF. The CDR3 DNA sequence: TGTGCCAGCAGGGGGACTAGCGGGGGTTTCGAGCAGTACTTC.

The chain has TRBV19 and TRBJ2-3; a possible D gene is TRBD2 (6 bases). The CDR3 contains 13 residues. Per the germline V gene, CDR1 is LNHDA and CDR2 is SQIVND (reference sequence). Trimming removed 7 bases from V and 1 base from J, with 9 bases in between. CDR3: CASKAGRTDTQYF. The CDR3 region has the DNA TGTGCCAGTAAGGCGGGACGCACAGATACGCAGTATTTT.

At least ten counts were recorded for this clone. V gene TRBV7-9 combines with J gene TRBJ2-7, with TRBD1 matching 7 bases. Germline values: CDR1 SEHNR, CDR2 FQNEAQ (reference sequence). Losses at the gene ends were 4 bases for V and 0 bases for J; bases not matched to a gene: 9. The CDR3 consists of 16 residues. The CDR3 region has the DNA TGTGCCAGCAGCTCAAACAGGGGCGTACCCTCCTACGAGCAGTACTTC. This encodes CASSSNRGVPSYEQYF.

This clone was observed once. The chain joins TRBV18 to TRBJ2-6; the D gene is possibly TRBD1 (6 bases). The CDR3 contains 16 residues. The V gene lost 4 bases and the J gene lost 0 bases, with 10 bases spanning the gap. From germline, CDR1 is KGHSH and CDR2 LQKENI. CDR3 residues: CASSRTGISGANVLTF. DNA of the CDR3: TGTGCCAGCTCACGAACAGGGATCTCTGGGGCCAACGTCCTGACTTTC.

This chain joins TRBV14 and TRBJ2-3, with a possible D match to TRBD1 (6 bases). Trimming shortened V by 4 bases and J by 4 bases, and 18 bases separated the two germline ends. This CDR3 contains 16 residues. Per germline, CDR1 SGHDN and CDR2 FVKESK. The CDR3, as DNA: TGTGCCAGCAGCCGCAGCCTAAGAGAGGGGGCAGATACGCAGTATTTT. Protein sequence: CASSRSLREGADTQYF.

The V and J genes are TRBV5-6 and TRBJ2-2; TRBD1 matches at 7 bases. V lost 4 bases to trimming and J lost 3 bases; unmatched junction nucleotides: 12. Per germline, CDR1 SGHDT and CDR2 YYEEEE. This CDR3 has 17 residues. As DNA, the CDR3 is TGTGCCAGCAGCAAACGTACAGGGGTTATAGACACCGGGGAGCTGTTTTTT. Amino acids: CASSKRTGVIDTGELFF.

This clone has just a few counts. This chain uses TRBV7-2 with TRBJ2-5; 10 nucleotides line up with TRBD2. The germline V gene has CDR1 SGHTA and CDR2 FQGNSA. The CDR3 spans 16 residues. Germline trimming cut 2 bases from V and 5 bases from J; bases unmatched to any gene: 8. The CDR3 DNA reads as TGTGCCAGCAGCTTATCTTTAGCGGGAGGCGGTGAGACCCAGTACTTC. Residues: CASSLSLAGGGETQYF.

In DNA form, the CDR3 reads TGTGCCAGCACCCGTCAGAGGACGGAGAGGGAGGGGACGCAGCAGTACTTC. It is translated as CASTRQRTEREGTQQYF. The chain has TRBV6-4 and TRBJ2-7; 7 positions match TRBD2. With 7 bases clipped from V and 8 bases from J, the junction kept 23 bases outside the gene matches. CDR1 is MRHNA, CDR2 SNTAGT, per germline. The CDR3 has 17 residues.

The rearrangement joins TRBV19 to TRBJ1-2; TRBD1 matches 7 bases. Germline trimming cut 3 bases from V and 7 bases from J; bases unmatched to any gene: 8. The germline gives CDR1 LNHDA, CDR2 SQIVND (reference sequence). The CDR3 length is 14 residues. The CDR3 DNA reads TGTGCCAGTAGTATTAAAGGGGGCCAGGTTGGCTACACCTTC. Translation gives CASSIKGGQVGYTF.

The chain joins TRBV19 to TRBJ2-5, with a tentative D call TRBD1 (8 bases). The V gene lost 5 bases and the J gene lost 5 bases, with 18 bases spanning the gap. Per the germline V gene, CDR1 is LNHDA and CDR2 is SQIVND (reference sequence). This CDR3 has 15 amino acids. The CDR3: CASSGGQGGKETQYF. The CDR3 DNA follows: TGTGCCAGTAGTGGAGGACAGGGAGGGAAGGAGACCCAGTACTTC.

The gene calls are TRBV19 and TRBJ1-2; D remains unclear. This CDR3 is 14 amino acids long. The germline V gene encodes CDR1 LNHDA and CDR2 SQIVND (reference sequence). V was shortened by 6 bases and J by 2 bases, with 13 bases between the two germline ends. The CDR3, as DNA: TGTGCCAGTAGCTTACTCTCCAACAACTATGGCTACACCTTC. Translation gives CASSLLSNNYGYTF.

This chain uses TRBV25-1 with TRBJ1-1; no reliable D call. The CDR3 consists of 14 residues. Germline CDR1 MGHDK, CDR2 SYGVNS. V shed 2 bases and J shed 4 bases, with 11 bases lying between them. The CDR3 DNA follows: TGTGCCAGCAGTGAAACGGGTCCGGGCACTGAAGCTTTCTTT. Its protein is CASSETGPGTEAFF.

The chain employs TRBV5-1 and TRBJ1-2; D not certain. V lost 6 bases and J 2 bases, leaving 11 bases between the germline ends. Germline V lookup: CDR1 SGHRS, CDR2 YFSETQ. The CDR3 is 13 residues long. CDR3 nucleotide sequence: TGCGCCAGCACCCCCACGGGGAACTATGGCTACACCTTC. Its protein is CASTPTGNYGYTF. The full variable domain, with the rest looked up from reference TRBV5-1 and TRBJ1-2, is KAGVTQTPRYLIKTRGQQVTLSCSPISGHRSVSWYQQTPGQGLQFLFEYFSETQRNKGNFPGRFSGRQFSNSRSEMNVSTLELGDSALYLCASTPTGNYGYTFGSGTRLTVV.

The chain joins TRBV5-1 to TRBJ2-7; TRBD1 matches at 10 bases. In germline, CDR1 is SGHRS, CDR2 YFSETQ. The CDR3 consists of 15 residues. V was clipped by 5 bases and J by 5 bases; unmatched bases: 10. The CDR3 DNA follows: TGCGCCAGCAGATTGACCGGGACAGGGGTCCACGAGCAGTACTTC. Its protein is CASRLTGTGVHEQYF.

The chain uses TRBV7-2 and TRBJ2-1; 11 bases map to TRBD1. V shed 6 bases, J shed 6 bases, and the junction held 10 bases outside the gene matches. Germline V gene data show CDR1 as SGHTA and CDR2 as FQGNSA. This CDR3 is 16 amino acids long. CDR3 sequence: CASRSKWGQGVNEQFF. The DNA for the CDR3 is TGTGCCAGCAGGAGCAAGTGGGGACAGGGGGTCAATGAGCAGTTCTTC.

This clone has a single count. The chain carries TRBV6-1 and TRBJ1-5; D unresolved. The CDR3 has 15 amino acids. CDR1 MNHNS and CDR2 SASEGT come from the germline V gene. V dropped 2 bases and J dropped 4 bases, with 12 bases sitting between them. CDR3 in DNA: TGTGCCAGCAGTGAAAGGGAGGGAAGGAATCAGCCCCAGCATTTT. Translation gives CASSEREGRNQPQHF.

V gene TRBV5-1 combines with J gene TRBJ2-7, with 8 bases fitting TRBD1. The CDR3 spans 15 residues. After removal of 1 base from V and 2 bases from J, the junction contained 5 bases not matched to a gene. Germline V lookup: CDR1 SGHRS, CDR2 YFSETQ. In DNA, the CDR3 is TGCGCCAGCAGCTTGACGGCAGGGGGCCCCTACGAGCAGTACTTC. Translation: CASSLTAGGPYEQYF.

This clone was counted a single time. This specimen includes other DNA sequences encoding the same CDR3. This chain connects TRBV18 to TRBJ2-5; TRBD1 matches 7 bases. Germline CDR1 reads KGHSH; CDR2 reads LQKENI. This CDR3 has 13 residues. Trimming removed 6 bases from V and 2 bases from J; junction bases left unmatched: 3. CDR3 in amino acids: CASSPGQQETQYF. The CDR3 DNA sequence: TGTGCCAGCTCCCCGGGACAGCAAGAGACCCAGTACTTC.

The rearrangement joins TRBV18 to TRBJ2-2; D unresolved. The CDR3 runs 15 residues. V was pared by 1 base and J by 4 bases, with 10 bases between. CDR1 and CDR2 from the germline V gene are KGHSH and LQKENI. This CDR3 is CASSPRVSGTGELFF. CDR3 DNA sequence: TGTGCCAGCTCACCACGGGTGTCGGGCACCGGGGAGCTGTTTTTT.